This T cell receptor (beta chain) was identified during a study of blood T cell repertoires in COVID-19. Overall study: COVID-19 samples collected from the United States, Italy and Spain covered acute and convalescent phases.

The CDR3 totals 16 residues. V lost 2 bases and J lost 7; bases outside the gene matches: 6. Germline CDR1 is KGHDR and CDR2 is SFDVKD. Source study methods: Amplification with reference gene primers provided the estimates of nucleated cell counts. The method was immunoSEQ multiplex PCR; TCRdb's version includes in-frame clones alone and lacks a portion of them. V, J and clone size derive from that table, while D and trimming were established from the DNA sequence. The sample comprises a few hundred thousand clones, around 90% of which are singletons, and less than 1.5% rests with the top ten. The sequence derives from a man younger than 45 who had recovered from COVID-19. The sample taken for sequencing was PBMCs or T cells enriched from blood (not recorded which). The V gene is TRBV24-1, the J gene TRBJ1-4; 10 nucleotides match TRBD1. CDR3 DNA: TGTGCCACCAGTGATTCGACAGGGGGCGATGGTGAAAAACTGTTTTTT. Translating it yields CATSDSTGGDGEKLFF.